The rows below give T cell receptor beta chains drawn from one sample of a study of shared clonotypes between healthy human individuals. Clones were read by immunoSEQ multiplex PCR, and TCRdb kept only the in-frame ones, dropping some. The sample lists some 1 million clones, about 75% occurring once. The sample consisted of memory CD4+ T cells sorted from blood. These receptors were obtained from a man between 18 and 29 years old in good health. CDR3s include the opening cysteine and the closing phenylalanine or tryptophan. The D gene is left open where the match is weak. Size is stated for part of the rows, as once, few or many counts, or as a class when the clone is expanded.

CDR3aa	CDR3nt	abundance	v_gene	j_gene	d_gene
CASSAGTGQTQYF	TGCGCCAGCAGCGCCGGGACAGGACAGACCCAGTACTTC	NA	TRBV10-1	TRBJ2-5	TRBD1
CAWRDKTATNEKLFF	TGTGCCTGGAGAGACAAGACTGCAACTAATGAAAAACTGTTTTTT	few	TRBV30	TRBJ1-4	NA
CASSPPPGGYQPQHF	TGTGCCAGCAGCCCACCCCCCGGGGGGTATCAGCCCCAGCATTTT	NA	TRBV6-6	TRBJ1-5	NA
CASSFGQGSYNEQFF	TGTGCCAGCAGCTTTGGCCAGGGGTCCTACAATGAGCAGTTCTTC	few	TRBV5-6	TRBJ2-1	NA
CASSLEGGSYEQYF	TGTGCCAGCAGCTTGGAGGGGGGCTCCTACGAGCAGTACTTC	few	TRBV5-5	TRBJ2-7	NA
CASSPRLAENEQFF	TGCGCCAGCAGCCCGCGACTAGCGGAGAATGAGCAGTTCTTC	NA	TRBV5-1	TRBJ2-1	TRBD2
CASGLAGIEQYF	TGTGCCAGCGGACTAGCGGGGATCGAGCAGTACTTC	NA	TRBV2	TRBJ2-7	TRBD2
CASSLGGGRSYEQYF	TGTGCCAGCAGCTTGGGGGGCGGGAGATCGTACGAGCAGTACTTC	NA	TRBV5-4	TRBJ2-7	TRBD2
CASSINPSGAYEQYF	TGTGCCAGTAGTATAAACCCGTCGGGGGCCTACGAGCAGTACTTC	NA	TRBV19	TRBJ2-7	NA
CASSRDRKNSYNSPLHF	TGCGCCAGCAGCCGAGACAGGAAGAACTCCTATAATTCACCCCTCCACTTT	few	TRBV4-1	TRBJ1-6	NA
CASSLLGTSGPDTQYF	TGCGCCAGCAGTCTACTCGGGACTAGCGGTCCAGATACGCAGTATTTT	NA	TRBV10-1	TRBJ2-3	TRBD2
CASSRLLGANEKLFF	TGTGCCAGCAGTCGGTTGCTGGGTGCTAATGAAAAACTGTTTTTT	NA	TRBV27	TRBJ1-4	NA
CASSQDLALGTEAFF	TGCGCCAGCAGCCAAGATCTTGCGTTGGGTACTGAAGCTTTCTTT	NA	TRBV4-1	TRBJ1-1	NA
CASSKVRKGQALYGYTF	TGTGCCAGCAGCAAGGTAAGAAAGGGGCAGGCCCTCTATGGCTACACCTTC	NA	TRBV21-1	TRBJ1-2	NA
CASSPGLAGGPHEQYF	TGTGCCAGCAGCCCGGGACTAGCGGGAGGGCCGCACGAGCAGTACTTC	NA	TRBV7-8	TRBJ2-7	TRBD2
CASSGGGTGNSPLHF	TGTGCCAGCAGTGGCGGGGGGACTGGCAATTCACCCCTCCACTTT	NA	TRBV6-6	TRBJ1-6	NA
CASGGGSYGYTF	TGTGCCAGCGGGGGAGGTAGCTATGGCTACACCTTC	NA	TRBV6-1	TRBJ1-2	NA
CASSLAYDTQYF	TGCGCCAGCAGCCTAGCGTACGATACGCAGTATTTT	NA	TRBV5-1	TRBJ2-3	NA
CASSGPLGQGAGNEQFF	TGTGCCAGCAGTGGCCCCCTCGGACAGGGGGCAGGGAATGAGCAGTTCTTC	once	TRBV2	TRBJ2-1	TRBD1
CASSYGGRGSYEQYF	TGTGCCAGCAGTTACGGCGGGAGAGGATCCTACGAGCAGTACTTC	NA	TRBV6-5	TRBJ2-7	TRBD2